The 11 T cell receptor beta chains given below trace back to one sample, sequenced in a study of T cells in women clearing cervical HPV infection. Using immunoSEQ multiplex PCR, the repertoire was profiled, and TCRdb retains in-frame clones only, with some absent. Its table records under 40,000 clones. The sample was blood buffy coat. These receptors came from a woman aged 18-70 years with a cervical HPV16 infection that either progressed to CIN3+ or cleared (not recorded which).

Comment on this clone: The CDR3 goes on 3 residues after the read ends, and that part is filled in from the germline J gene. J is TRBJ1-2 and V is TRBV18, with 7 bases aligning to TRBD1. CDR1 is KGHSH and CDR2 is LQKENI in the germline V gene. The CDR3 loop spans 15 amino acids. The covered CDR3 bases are TGTGCCAGCTCACCACGGCAGGGGGGAGACCTGTGC. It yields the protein CASSPRQGGDLC. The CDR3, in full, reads CASSPRQGGDLCYTF.

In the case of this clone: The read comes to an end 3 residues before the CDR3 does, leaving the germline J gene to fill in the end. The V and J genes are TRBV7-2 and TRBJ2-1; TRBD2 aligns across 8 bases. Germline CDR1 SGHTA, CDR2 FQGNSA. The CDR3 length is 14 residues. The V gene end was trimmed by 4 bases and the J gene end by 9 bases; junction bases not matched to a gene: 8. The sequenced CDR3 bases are TGTGCCAGCAGCTATTACGGGAGGGGCGTTGAG. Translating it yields CASSYYGRGVE. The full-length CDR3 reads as CASSYYGRGVEQFF.

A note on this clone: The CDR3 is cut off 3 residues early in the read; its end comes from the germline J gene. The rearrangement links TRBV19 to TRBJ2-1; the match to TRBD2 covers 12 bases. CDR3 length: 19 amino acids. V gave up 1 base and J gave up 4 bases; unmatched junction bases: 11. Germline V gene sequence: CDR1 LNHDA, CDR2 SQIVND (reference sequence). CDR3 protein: CASSIVLAGGVGKYNEQFF. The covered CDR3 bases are TGTGCCAGTAGTATAGTACTAGCGGGAGGTGTCGGGAAATACAATGAG.

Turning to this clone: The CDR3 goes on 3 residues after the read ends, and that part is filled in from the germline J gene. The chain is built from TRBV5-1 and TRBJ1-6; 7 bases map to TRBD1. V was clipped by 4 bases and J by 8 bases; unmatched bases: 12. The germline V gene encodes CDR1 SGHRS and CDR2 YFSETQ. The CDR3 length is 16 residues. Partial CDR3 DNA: TGCGCCAGCAGCCCTTTACCACAGGGGTTCCATTCACCC. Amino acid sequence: CASSPLPQGFHSP. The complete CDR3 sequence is CASSPLPQGFHSPLHF.

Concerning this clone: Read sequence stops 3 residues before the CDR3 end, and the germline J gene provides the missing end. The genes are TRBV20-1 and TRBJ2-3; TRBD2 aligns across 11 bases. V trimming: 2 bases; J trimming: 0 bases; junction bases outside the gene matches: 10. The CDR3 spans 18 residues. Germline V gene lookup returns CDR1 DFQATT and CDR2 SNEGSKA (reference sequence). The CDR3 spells CSARKGLAEISSTDTQYF. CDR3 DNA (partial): TGCAGTGCTAGAAAGGGACTAGCGGAAATTTCTAGCACAGATACG.

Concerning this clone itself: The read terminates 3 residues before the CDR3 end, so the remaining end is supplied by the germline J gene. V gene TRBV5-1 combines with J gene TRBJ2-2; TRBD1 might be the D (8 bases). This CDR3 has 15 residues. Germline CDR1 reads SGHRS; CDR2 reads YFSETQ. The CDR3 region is CASSWITGGGEKLFF. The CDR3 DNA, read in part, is TGCGCCAGCAGCTGGATTACAGGGGGGGGTGAAAAG.

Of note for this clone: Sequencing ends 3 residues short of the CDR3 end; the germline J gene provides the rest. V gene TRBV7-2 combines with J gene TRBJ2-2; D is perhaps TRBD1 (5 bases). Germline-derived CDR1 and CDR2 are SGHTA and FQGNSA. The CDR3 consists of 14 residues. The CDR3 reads CASSPTRGNSPLFF. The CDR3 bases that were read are TGTGCCAGCAGCCCCACAAGGGGTAATTCACCG.

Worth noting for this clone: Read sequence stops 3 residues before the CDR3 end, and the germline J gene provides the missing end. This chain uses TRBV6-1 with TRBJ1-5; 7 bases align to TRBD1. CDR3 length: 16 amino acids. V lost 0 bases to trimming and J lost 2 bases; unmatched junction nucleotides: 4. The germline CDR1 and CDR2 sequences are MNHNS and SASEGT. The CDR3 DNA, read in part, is TGTGCCAGCAGTGAAGCAACAGGGGTGGGCAATCAGCCC. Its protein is CASSEATGVGNQP. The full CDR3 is CASSEATGVGNQPQHF.

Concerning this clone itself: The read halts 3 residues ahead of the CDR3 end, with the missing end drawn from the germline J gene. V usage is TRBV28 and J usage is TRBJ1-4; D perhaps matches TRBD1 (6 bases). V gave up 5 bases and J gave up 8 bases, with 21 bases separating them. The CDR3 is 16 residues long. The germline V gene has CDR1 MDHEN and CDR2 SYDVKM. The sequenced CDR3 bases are TGTGCCAGCAGTCCCCTCCCTGGCAGGGGCATAGAAAAA. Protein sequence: CASSPLPGRGIEK. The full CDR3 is CASSPLPGRGIEKLFF.

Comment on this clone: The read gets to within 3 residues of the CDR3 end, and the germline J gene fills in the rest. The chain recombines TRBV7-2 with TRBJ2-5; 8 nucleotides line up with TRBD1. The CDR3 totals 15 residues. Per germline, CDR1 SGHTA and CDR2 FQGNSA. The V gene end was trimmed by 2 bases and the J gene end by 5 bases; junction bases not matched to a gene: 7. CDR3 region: CASSLMGTGTETQYF. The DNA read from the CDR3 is TGTGCCAGCAGCTTAATGGGGACAGGCACGGAGACC.

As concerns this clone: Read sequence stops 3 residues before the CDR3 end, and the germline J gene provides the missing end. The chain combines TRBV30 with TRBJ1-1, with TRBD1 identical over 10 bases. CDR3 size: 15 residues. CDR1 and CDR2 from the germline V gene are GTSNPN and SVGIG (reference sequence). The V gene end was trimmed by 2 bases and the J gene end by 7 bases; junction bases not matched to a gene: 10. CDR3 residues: CAWSSTGTGAIEAFF. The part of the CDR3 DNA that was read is TGTGCCTGGAGTTCAACCGGGACAGGGGCAATTGAA.